These 29 T cell receptor beta chains were sequenced from one sample in a study of PD-L1 blockade in urothelial cancer. Described time point: pretreatment peripheral blood. Sequencing was performed with immunoSEQ multiplex PCR; in TCRdb, only in-frame clones are kept and a portion is missing. The sample holds roughly 43,000 clones, approximately 80% seen once. The material sequenced was PBMCs, taken around atezolizumab (anti-PD-L1) treatment. Every receptor here comes from a man aged 55 to 70 with urothelial cancer.

The chain employs TRBV5-4 and TRBJ1-2, with 8 bases matching TRBD1. With 2 bases clipped from V and 6 bases from J, the junction kept 9 bases outside the gene matches. In germline, CDR1 is SGHNT, CDR2 YYREEE (reference sequence). There are 15 residues in the CDR3. In DNA, the CDR3 is TGTGCCAGCAGCTTCGGGACAGGTCGTATGGATGGCTACACCTTC. Amino acid sequence: CASSFGTGRMDGYTF.

The chain couples TRBV27 to TRBJ2-7, with unresolved D. CDR1 and CDR2 from the germline V gene are MNHEY and SMNVEV (reference sequence). Between the trimmed V and J ends, which lost 2 bases and 3 bases, there was a span of 8 bases. The CDR3 contains 13 residues. The CDR3 DNA sequence: TGTGCCAGCAGTTTAAGACAAAACTACGAGCAGTACTTC. Translating it yields CASSLRQNYEQYF.

The rearrangement joins TRBV6-1 to TRBJ1-2; a possible D gene is TRBD1 (5 bases). Germline CDR1 and CDR2: MNHNS and SASEGT. Trimming removed 4 bases from V and 8 bases from J, with 23 bases in between. The CDR3 totals 16 residues. The CDR3 nucleotides read TGTGCCAGCAGTGGGGGGAGGGGTAACCCCCTGAAAGGCTACACCTTC. Translating it yields CASSGGRGNPLKGYTF.

The rearrangement joins TRBV11-2 to TRBJ2-1; 10 bases are shared with TRBD2. Germline CDR1 reads SGHAT; CDR2 reads FQNNGV. The V and J ends lost 1 base and 10 bases, in that order; junction bases with no gene match: 10. This CDR3 contains 16 residues. The CDR3 DNA reads as TGTGCCAGCAGCTTAGGGCTAGCGGGGGACCCGTGGGAGCAGTTCTTC. Translation: CASSLGLAGDPWEQFF.

The chain combines TRBV2 with TRBJ2-1; TRBD2 agrees at 7 bases. CDR3 size: 15 residues. J was trimmed by 7 bases and V by 10 bases; bases with no gene match: 16. Germline lookup yields CDR1 SNHLY and CDR2 FYNNEI. CDR3 loop: CANLDGGYPWNEQFF. For the CDR3, the DNA is TGTGCCAACTTGGACGGGGGGTACCCTTGGAATGAGCAGTTCTTC.

CDR3 protein: CASSLLAGRDTQYF. For the CDR3, the DNA is TGTGCCAGCAGCTTATTAGCGGGCCGAGATACGCAGTATTTT. The V call is TRBV7-8, the J call TRBJ2-3; 7 positions agree with TRBD2. This CDR3 contains 14 residues. Germline V gene sequence: CDR1 SGHVS, CDR2 FQNEAQ. J was trimmed by 5 bases and V by 2 bases; bases with no gene match: 4. Based on the CDR3 plus reference TRBV7-8 and TRBJ2-3, the full variable domain is GAGVSQSPRYKVAKRGQDVALRCDPISGHVSLFWYQQALGQGPEFLTYFQNEAQLDKSGLPSDRFFAERPEGSVSTLKIQRTQQEDSAVYLCASSLLAGRDTQYFGPGTRLTVL.

This clone was seen only a few times. V is TRBV19 and J is TRBJ2-3, with D perhaps TRBD1 (6 bases). Germline CDR1 LNHDA, CDR2 SQIVND (reference sequence). The germline V and J ends were trimmed by 5 bases and 3 bases, with 15 bases remaining between them. The CDR3 contains 15 residues. Here the CDR3 reads CASSSYRDGTDTQYF. The CDR3 coding sequence is TGTGCCAGTAGTTCTTACAGGGATGGGACAGATACGCAGTATTTT.

The chain joins TRBV7-2 to TRBJ1-6, with 8 bases matching TRBD1. V dropped 5 bases and J dropped 12; count of bases not matched to a gene: 6. CDR3 length: 13 residues. The germline gives CDR1 SGHTA, CDR2 FQGNSA. The CDR3 DNA sequence: TGTGCCAGCAGCCTCGGACAGGGTAGACCCCTCCACTTT. This sequence encodes CASSLGQGRPLHF.

V usage is TRBV11-2 and J usage is TRBJ2-3, with 7 bases aligning to TRBD1. The CDR3 totals 16 residues. The germline V gene encodes CDR1 SGHAT and CDR2 FQNNGV. J lost 2 bases, V lost 1 base, and 6 bases had no gene match. CDR3 DNA sequence: TGTGCCAGCAGCTTAGGCGACAGGGCCTTCACAGATACGCAGTATTTT. It codes for CASSLGDRAFTDTQYF. Complete variable domain (other parts from reference TRBV11-2 and TRBJ2-3): EAGVAQSPRYKIIEKRQSVAFWCNPISGHATLYWYQQILGQGPKLLIQFQNNGVVDDSQLPKDRFSAERLKGVDSTLKIQPAKLEDSAVYLCASSLGDRAFTDTQYFGPGTRLTVL.

The chain joins TRBV5-4 to TRBJ2-2; perhaps TRBD1 as D (6 bases). V lost 4 bases and J 1 base, leaving 11 bases between the germline ends. The germline V gene has CDR1 SGHNT and CDR2 YYREEE (reference sequence). The CDR3 spans 15 residues. Here the CDR3 reads CASSLDRWNTGELFF. CDR3 in DNA: TGTGCCAGCAGCCTGGACAGATGGAACACCGGGGAGCTGTTTTTT.

This sequence joins TRBV28 and TRBJ1-3; D is perhaps TRBD1 (6 bases). Germline CDR1 is MDHEN and CDR2 is SYDVKM. This CDR3 is built from 14 residues. V lost 7 bases and J 2 bases, leaving 12 bases between the germline ends. The CDR3, as DNA: TGTGCCAGCAACGAACAGGGCCCTGGAAACACCATATATTTT. This encodes CASNEQGPGNTIYF.

This clone showed up just a few times. The chain has TRBV4-1 and TRBJ2-5; D remains ambiguous. With 0 bases removed from V and 2 bases from J, the gap between germline ends came to 10 bases. CDR1 is MGHRA, CDR2 YSYEKL, per germline. CDR3 size: 15 residues. Written as DNA, the CDR3 is TGCGCCAGCAGCCAAGAATTGGCAGTTCAAGAGACCCAGTACTTC. Encoded protein: CASSQELAVQETQYF.

This clone was picked up one time. This chain links TRBV28 with TRBJ1-2, with 9 bases identical to TRBD1. The trim removed 5 bases at V and 7 bases at J, leaving 11 bases unmatched. The CDR3 runs 15 residues. Germline lookup yields CDR1 MDHEN and CDR2 SYDVKM. Here the CDR3 reads CASSPGTGWSGGYTF. CDR3 sequence (DNA): TGTGCCAGCAGTCCCGGGACAGGGTGGTCGGGTGGCTACACCTTC.

The sample holds a few counts of this clone. The chain recombines TRBV5-1 with TRBJ2-3, with a possible D match to TRBD1 (6 bases). This CDR3 spans 16 amino acids. V shed 0 bases and J shed 0 bases, with 11 bases lying between them. CDR1 SGHRS and CDR2 YFSETQ come from the germline V gene. The CDR3 coding sequence is TGCGCCAGCAGCTTGGGGGGGCGGGCCAGCACAGATACGCAGTATTTT. Translation gives CASSLGGRASTDTQYF.

The chain links TRBV4-3 to TRBJ1-2, with D tentatively TRBD1 (5 bases). Germline CDR1 LGHNA, CDR2 YSLEER. The CDR3 has 16 amino acids. V gave up 0 bases and J gave up 8 bases, with 19 bases separating them. The DNA of the CDR3 is TGCGCCAGCAGCCAAGAAGGGGAGGCGGGAAATCGGGGCTACACCTTC. It codes for CASSQEGEAGNRGYTF.

This chain links TRBV10-2 with TRBJ1-1, with D maybe TRBD1 (5 bases). Germline values: CDR1 WSHSY, CDR2 SAAADI. Trimming stripped 5 bases from V and 6 bases from J, with 16 bases between. The CDR3 has 14 amino acids. The CDR3 loop is CASSTRGEMAEAFF. In nucleotides, the CDR3 is TGCGCCAGCAGTACCCGGGGGGAGATGGCTGAAGCTTTCTTT.

The gene calls are TRBV5-4 and TRBJ2-7, with TRBD2 matching 7 bases. CDR1 is SGHNT, CDR2 YYREEE, per germline (reference sequence). This CDR3 comprises 16 residues. The trim removed 1 base at V and 3 bases at J, leaving 10 bases unmatched. As DNA, the CDR3 is TGTGCCAGCAGCTTGAATCGCACTAGCGCCCACTACGAGCAGTACTTC. Translated: CASSLNRTSAHYEQYF.

The table lists this clone with many counts. The rearrangement joins TRBV5-1 to TRBJ1-1, with 12 nucleotides matching TRBD1. Trimming removed 2 bases from V and 2 bases from J; junction bases left unmatched: 4. CDR1 and CDR2 from the germline V gene are SGHRS and YFSETQ. The CDR3 length is 16 residues. Written as DNA, the CDR3 is TGCGCCAGCAGCTTTGGGACAGGGGGCGGCAACACTGAAGCTTTCTTT. As protein: CASSFGTGGGNTEAFF.

The chain combines TRBV28 with TRBJ2-2, with 12 bases that match TRBD1. CDR3 length equals 14 residues. Germline CDR1 and CDR2: MDHEN and SYDVKM. V lost 3 bases to trimming and J lost 13 bases; unmatched junction nucleotides: 6. DNA for the CDR3: TGTGCCAGCAGTTTCTCGGGACAGGGGGCCGGGCTGTTTTTT. Its translation: CASSFSGQGAGLFF.

CDR3 protein: CASSQEGQETSGRSSTDTQYF. DNA of the CDR3: TGCGCCAGCAGCCAAGAAGGACAGGAGACTAGCGGGAGATCTAGCACAGATACGCAGTATTTT. The chain combines TRBV4-1 with TRBJ2-3, with 12 positions matching TRBD2. Trimming cost V 0 bases and J 0 bases; bases outside gene matches: 13. This CDR3 has 21 residues. Germline assignment: CDR1 MGHRA and CDR2 YSYEKL.

This clone occurred once. The genes are TRBV6-1 and TRBJ1-4; the D gene is possibly TRBD1 (5 bases). Trimming cost V 3 bases and J 0 bases, with 17 bases left between them. In germline, CDR1 is MNHNS, CDR2 SASEGT. The CDR3 runs 18 residues. In DNA form, the CDR3 reads TGTGCCAGCAGTGATCCGTCGACAGCCCTTCCAACTAATGAAAAACTGTTTTTT. This encodes CASSDPSTALPTNEKLFF.

The rearrangement uses TRBV6-6 and TRBJ1-5, with D possibly TRBD1 on 5 matching bases. CDR3 size: 13 residues. The germline V gene has CDR1 MNHNY and CDR2 SVGAGI (reference sequence). Trimming shortened V by 2 bases and J by 5 bases, and 7 bases separated the two germline ends. The CDR3 region is CASSYRGDQPQHF. CDR3 DNA: TGTGCCAGCAGTTACAGGGGCGATCAGCCCCAGCATTTT.

J is TRBJ2-2 and V is TRBV29-1; 9 bases align to TRBD2. Germline lookup yields CDR1 SQVTM and CDR2 ANQGSEA. The CDR3 runs to 15 residues. V was clipped by 5 bases and J by 7 bases; unmatched bases: 11. DNA of the CDR3: TGCAGCGTTCATCTAGCGGGGCCCCGGGGCGGGGAGCTGTTTTTT. This encodes CSVHLAGPRGGELFF.

V is TRBV5-5 and J is TRBJ2-5; possible D gene TRBD2, 6 bases. This CDR3 is 14 amino acids long. V was clipped by 0 bases and J by 2 bases, with 8 bases between them. In germline, CDR1 is SGHKS, CDR2 YYEKEE (reference sequence). The CDR3 nucleotides read TGTGCCAGCAGCTTGGCGGGGACTCAAGAGACCCAGTACTTC. Amino acids: CASSLAGTQETQYF.

This clone was seen a handful of times. The CDR3 spells CASSAGRQDGYTF. CDR3 sequence (DNA): TGTGCCAGCAGCGCGGGACGGCAGGATGGCTACACCTTC. The chain uses TRBV5-4 and TRBJ1-2, with TRBD1 as a possible D gene (5 bases). Germline CDR1 reads SGHNT; CDR2 reads YYREEE (reference sequence). This CDR3 comprises 13 residues. Trimming took off 4 bases at V and 6 bases at J, with 13 bases between the two ends. The variable domain in full, completed from reference TRBV5-4 and TRBJ1-2, reads ETGVTQSPTHLIKTRGQQVTLRCSSQSGHNTVSWYQQALGQGPQFIFQYYREEENGRGNFPPRFSGLQFPNYSSELNVNALELDDSALYLCASSAGRQDGYTFGSGTRLTVV.

V gene TRBV11-2 combines with J gene TRBJ2-3; the match to TRBD1 covers 7 bases. The germline V gene has CDR1 SGHAT and CDR2 FQNNGV. V lost 2 bases to trimming and J lost 2 bases; unmatched junction nucleotides: 7. This CDR3 contains 16 residues. CDR3 loop: CASSLPRTGTTDTQYF. As DNA, the CDR3 is TGTGCCAGCAGCTTACCACGGACAGGAACCACAGATACGCAGTATTTT.

In its sample, this clone was seen a few times. This chain uses TRBV28 with TRBJ1-2; possibly TRBD1 for D (5 bases). Germline CDR1 MDHEN, CDR2 SYDVKM. The CDR3 covers 14 residues. V lost 1 base to trimming and J lost 6 bases, with 12 bases between them. In nucleotides, the CDR3 is TGTGCCAGCAGTTTATACAGACAGAGTGATGGCTACACCTTC. Translation gives CASSLYRQSDGYTF.

J is TRBJ2-3 and V is TRBV11-2, with D perhaps matching TRBD2 (5 bases). This CDR3 has 13 residues. Germline V lookup: CDR1 SGHAT, CDR2 FQNNGV. V was shortened by 5 bases and J by 7 bases, with 13 bases between the two germline ends. CDR3 loop: CASSPRTLNTQYF. CDR3 nucleotide sequence: TGTGCCAGCAGCCCGAGGACTCTAAATACGCAGTATTTT. The full variable domain, its missing parts supplied by reference TRBV11-2 and TRBJ2-3, is EAGVAQSPRYKIIEKRQSVAFWCNPISGHATLYWYQQILGQGPKLLIQFQNNGVVDDSQLPKDRFSAERLKGVDSTLKIQPAKLEDSAVYLCASSPRTLNTQYFGPGTRLTVL.

The chain couples TRBV29-1 to TRBJ2-1; 7 bases are a match to TRBD1. The CDR3 totals 16 residues. The germline gives CDR1 SQVTM, CDR2 ANQGSEA. The J segment lost 2 bases and the V segment lost 6 bases, leaving 13 bases of the junction unmatched. The CDR3 DNA follows: TGCAGCGTGGCGCCAACCAGGGGGTATACCTACAATGAGCAGTTCTTC. The encoded protein is CSVAPTRGYTYNEQFF.